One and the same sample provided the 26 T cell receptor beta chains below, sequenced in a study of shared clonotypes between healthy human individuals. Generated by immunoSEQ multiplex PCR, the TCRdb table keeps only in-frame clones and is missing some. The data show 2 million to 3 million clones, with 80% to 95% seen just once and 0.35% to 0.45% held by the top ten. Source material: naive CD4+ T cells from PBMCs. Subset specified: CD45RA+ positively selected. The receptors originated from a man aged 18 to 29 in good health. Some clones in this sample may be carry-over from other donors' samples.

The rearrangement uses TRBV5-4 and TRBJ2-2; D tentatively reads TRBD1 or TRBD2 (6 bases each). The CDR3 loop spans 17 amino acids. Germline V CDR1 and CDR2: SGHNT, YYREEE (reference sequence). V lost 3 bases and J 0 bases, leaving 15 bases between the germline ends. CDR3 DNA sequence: TGTGCCAGCAGCTATTTAAGGGGGGATGCGAACACCGGGGAGCTGTTTTTT. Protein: CASSYLRGDANTGELFF.

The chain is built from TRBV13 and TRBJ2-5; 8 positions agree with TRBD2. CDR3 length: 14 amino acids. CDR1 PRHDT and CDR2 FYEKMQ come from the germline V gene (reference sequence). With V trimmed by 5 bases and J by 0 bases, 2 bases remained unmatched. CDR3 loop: CASSRLANQETQYF. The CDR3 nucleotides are TGTGCCAGCAGCCGACTAGCGAACCAAGAGACCCAGTACTTC.

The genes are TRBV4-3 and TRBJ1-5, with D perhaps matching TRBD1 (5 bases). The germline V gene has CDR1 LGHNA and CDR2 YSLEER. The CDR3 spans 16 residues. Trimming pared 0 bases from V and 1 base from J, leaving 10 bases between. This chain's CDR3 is CASSQERGTSNQPQHF. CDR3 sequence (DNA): TGCGCCAGCAGCCAAGAAAGGGGCACAAGCAATCAGCCCCAGCATTTT.

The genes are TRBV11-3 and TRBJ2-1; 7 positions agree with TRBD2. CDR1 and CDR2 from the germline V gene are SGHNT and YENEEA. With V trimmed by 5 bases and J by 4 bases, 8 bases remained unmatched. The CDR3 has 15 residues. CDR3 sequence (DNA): TGTGCCAGCAGCCAGGTCACTAGCGCGTACAATGAGCAGTTCTTC. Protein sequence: CASSQVTSAYNEQFF.

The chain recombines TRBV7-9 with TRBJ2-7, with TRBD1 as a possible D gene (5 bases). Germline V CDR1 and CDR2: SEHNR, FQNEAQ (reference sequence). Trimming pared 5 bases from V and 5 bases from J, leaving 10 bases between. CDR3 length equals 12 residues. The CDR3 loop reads CASSPGQHEQYF. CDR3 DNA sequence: TGTGCCAGCAGCCCCGGACAACACGAGCAGTACTTC.

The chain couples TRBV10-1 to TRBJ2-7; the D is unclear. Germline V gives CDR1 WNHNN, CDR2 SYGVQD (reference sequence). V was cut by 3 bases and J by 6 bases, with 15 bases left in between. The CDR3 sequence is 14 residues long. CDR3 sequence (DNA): TGCGCCAGCAGTGACGTAGATATCTTCAGCGAGCAGTACTTC. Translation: CASSDVDIFSEQYF.

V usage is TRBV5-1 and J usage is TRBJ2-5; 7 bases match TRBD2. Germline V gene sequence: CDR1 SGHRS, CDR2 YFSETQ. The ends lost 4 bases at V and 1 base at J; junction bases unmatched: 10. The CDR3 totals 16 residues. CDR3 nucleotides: TGCGCCAGCAGCCGCGGGGGATGGCGGGTCCAAGAGACCCAGTACTTC. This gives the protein CASSRGGWRVQETQYF.

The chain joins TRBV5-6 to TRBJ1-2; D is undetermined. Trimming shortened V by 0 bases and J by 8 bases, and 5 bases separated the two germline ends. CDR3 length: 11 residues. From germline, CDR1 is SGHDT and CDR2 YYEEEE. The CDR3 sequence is CASSLDVGYTF. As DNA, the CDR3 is TGTGCCAGCAGCTTGGACGTCGGCTACACCTTC.

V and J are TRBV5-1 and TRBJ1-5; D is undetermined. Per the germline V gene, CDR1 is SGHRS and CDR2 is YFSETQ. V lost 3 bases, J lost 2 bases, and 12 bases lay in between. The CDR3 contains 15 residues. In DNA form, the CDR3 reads TGCGCCAGCAGCTACGGATCCGGGGGCAATCAGCCCCAGCATTTT. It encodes CASSYGSGGNQPQHF.

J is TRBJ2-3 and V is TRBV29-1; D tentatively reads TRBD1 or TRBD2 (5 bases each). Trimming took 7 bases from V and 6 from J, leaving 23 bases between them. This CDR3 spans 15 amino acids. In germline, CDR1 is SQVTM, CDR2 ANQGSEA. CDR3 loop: CSGTGSAAGSDTQYF. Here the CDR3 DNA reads TGCAGCGGGACGGGATCGGCGGCAGGGAGTGATACGCAGTATTTT.

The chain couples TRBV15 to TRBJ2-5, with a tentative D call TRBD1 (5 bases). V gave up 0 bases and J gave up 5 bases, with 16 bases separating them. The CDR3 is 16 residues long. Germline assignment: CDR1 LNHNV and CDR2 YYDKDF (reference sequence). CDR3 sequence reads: CATSRESREIGETQYF. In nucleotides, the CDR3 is TGTGCCACCAGCAGAGAGTCCAGGGAAATCGGCGAGACCCAGTACTTC. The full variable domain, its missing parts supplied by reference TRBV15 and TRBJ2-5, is DAMVIQNPRYQVTQFGKPVTLSCSQTLNHNVMYWYQQKSSQAPKLLFHYYDKDFNNEADTPDNFQSRRPNTSFCFLDIRSPGLGDTAMYLCATSRESREIGETQYFGPGTRLLVL.

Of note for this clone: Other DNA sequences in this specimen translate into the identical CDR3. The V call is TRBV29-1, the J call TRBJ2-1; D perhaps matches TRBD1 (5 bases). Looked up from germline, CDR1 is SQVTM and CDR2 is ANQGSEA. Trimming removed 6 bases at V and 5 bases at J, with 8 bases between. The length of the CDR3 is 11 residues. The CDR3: CSVGRDNEQFF. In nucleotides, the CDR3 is TGCAGCGTAGGCAGGGACAATGAGCAGTTCTTC.

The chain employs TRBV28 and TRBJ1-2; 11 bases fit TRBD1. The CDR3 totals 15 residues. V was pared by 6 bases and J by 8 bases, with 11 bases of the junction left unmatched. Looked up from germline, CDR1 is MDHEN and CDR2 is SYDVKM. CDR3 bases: TGTGCCAGCAGCGCTGCTGAGGACAGGGGGCCGGGCTACACCTTC. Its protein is CASSAAEDRGPGYTF.

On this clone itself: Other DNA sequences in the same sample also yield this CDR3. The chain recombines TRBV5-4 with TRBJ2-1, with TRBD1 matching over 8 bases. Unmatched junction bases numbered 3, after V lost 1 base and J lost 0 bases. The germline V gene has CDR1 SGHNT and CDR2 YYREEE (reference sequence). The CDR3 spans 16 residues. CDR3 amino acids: CASSLRTGSSYNEQFF. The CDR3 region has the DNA TGTGCCAGCAGCTTGAGGACAGGGAGCTCCTACAATGAGCAGTTCTTC.

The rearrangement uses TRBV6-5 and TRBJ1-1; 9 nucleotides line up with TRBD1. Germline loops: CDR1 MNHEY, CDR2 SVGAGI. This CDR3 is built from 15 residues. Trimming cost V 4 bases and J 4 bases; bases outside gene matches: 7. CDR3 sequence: CASSFTGQGGTEAFF. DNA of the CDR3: TGTGCCAGCAGTTTCACGGGACAGGGTGGCACTGAAGCTTTCTTT.

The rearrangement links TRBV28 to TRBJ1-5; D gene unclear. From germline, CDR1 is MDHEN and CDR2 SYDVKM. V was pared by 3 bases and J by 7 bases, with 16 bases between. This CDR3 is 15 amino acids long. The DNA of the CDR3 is TGTGCCAGCAGTTTGTTCAGAAGGGAGAGGCAGCCCCAGCATTTT. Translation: CASSLFRRERQPQHF.

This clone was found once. DNA for the CDR3: TGTGCCAGCAGCCAAGCGGTGGGGATCCCACAGTACTTC. This encodes CASSQAVGIPQYF. The gene calls are TRBV14 and TRBJ2-4; no definite D call. There are 13 residues in the CDR3. Trimming pared 1 base from V and 13 bases from J, leaving 14 bases between. In germline, CDR1 is SGHDN, CDR2 FVKESK.

This chain's CDR3 is CASSPTGQGSVNYGYTF. The CDR3 DNA sequence: TGTGCCAGCAGCCCTACGGGACAGGGGTCAGTTAACTATGGCTACACCTTC. The gene calls are TRBV7-2 and TRBJ1-2; 10 nucleotides line up with TRBD1. Germline V gene data show CDR1 as SGHTA and CDR2 as FQGNSA. The trim removed 5 bases at V and 1 base at J, leaving 10 bases unmatched. This CDR3 has 17 residues.

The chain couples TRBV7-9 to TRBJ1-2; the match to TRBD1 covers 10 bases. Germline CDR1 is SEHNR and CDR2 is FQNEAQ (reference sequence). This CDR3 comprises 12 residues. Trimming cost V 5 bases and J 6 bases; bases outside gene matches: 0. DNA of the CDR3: TGTGCCAGCAGCGGGACAGGGGATGGCTACACCTTC. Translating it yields CASSGTGDGYTF.

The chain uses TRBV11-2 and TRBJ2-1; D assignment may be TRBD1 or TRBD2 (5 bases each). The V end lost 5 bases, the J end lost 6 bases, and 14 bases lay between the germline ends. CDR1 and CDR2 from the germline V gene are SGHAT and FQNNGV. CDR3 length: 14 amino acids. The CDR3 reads CASSQRGRLNEQFF. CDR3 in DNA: TGTGCCAGCAGCCAACGGGGCCGGCTCAATGAGCAGTTCTTC.

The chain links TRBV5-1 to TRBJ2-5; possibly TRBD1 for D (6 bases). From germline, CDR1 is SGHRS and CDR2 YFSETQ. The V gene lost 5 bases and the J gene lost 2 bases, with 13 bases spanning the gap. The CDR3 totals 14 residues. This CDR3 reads CASRVGQLQETQYF. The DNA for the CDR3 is TGCGCCAGCAGGGTGGGACAATTGCAAGAGACCCAGTACTTC. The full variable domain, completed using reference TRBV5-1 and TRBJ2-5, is KAGVTQTPRYLIKTRGQQVTLSCSPISGHRSVSWYQQTPGQGLQFLFEYFSETQRNKGNFPGRFSGRQFSNSRSEMNVSTLELGDSALYLCASRVGQLQETQYFGPGTRLLVL.

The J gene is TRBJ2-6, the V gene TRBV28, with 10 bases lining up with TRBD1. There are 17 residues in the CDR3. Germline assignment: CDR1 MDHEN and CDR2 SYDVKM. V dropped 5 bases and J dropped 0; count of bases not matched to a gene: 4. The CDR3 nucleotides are TGTGCCAGCAGTCGACAGGGGGCGGCCTCTGGGGCCAACGTCCTGACTTTC. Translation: CASSRQGAASGANVLTF.

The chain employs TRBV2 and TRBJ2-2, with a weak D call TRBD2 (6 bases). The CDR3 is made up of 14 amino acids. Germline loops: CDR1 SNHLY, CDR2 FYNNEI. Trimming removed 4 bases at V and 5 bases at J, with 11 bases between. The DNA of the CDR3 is TGTGCCAGCAGTGTGGTGGAGGGGACCGGGGAGCTGTTTTTT. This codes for CASSVVEGTGELFF.

CDR3 sequence reads: CASSQTGADTQYF. The CDR3, as DNA: TGTGCCAGCAGCCAAACGGGAGCAGATACGCAGTATTTT. This chain uses TRBV7-3 with TRBJ2-3; the D gene is possibly TRBD2 (6 bases). There are 13 residues in the CDR3. V shed 5 bases and J shed 4 bases, with 10 bases lying between them. CDR1 and CDR2 from the germline V gene are SGHTA and FQGTGA.

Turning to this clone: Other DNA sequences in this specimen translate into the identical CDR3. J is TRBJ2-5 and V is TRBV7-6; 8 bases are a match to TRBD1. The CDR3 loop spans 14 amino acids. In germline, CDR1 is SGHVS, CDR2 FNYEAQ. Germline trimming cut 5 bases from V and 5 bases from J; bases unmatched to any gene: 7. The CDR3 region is CASSPDRVGETQYF. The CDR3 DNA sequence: TGTGCCAGCAGCCCGGACAGGGTGGGGGAGACCCAGTACTTC.

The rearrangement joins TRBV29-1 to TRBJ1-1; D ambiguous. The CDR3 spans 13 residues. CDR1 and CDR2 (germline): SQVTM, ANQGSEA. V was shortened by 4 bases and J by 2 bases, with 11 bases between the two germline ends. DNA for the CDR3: TGCAGCGTTGTTTCGGGAGCAAACACTGAAGCTTTCTTT. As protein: CSVVSGANTEAFF.